This TCR beta chain is drawn from a study of tissue T cells after allogeneic stem cell transplantation. Study in general: Adult allogeneic hematopoietic cell transplant recipients with steroid-refractory graft-versus-host disease were prospectively enrolled for research autopsy. All graft-versus-host disease patients had gastrointestinal involvement and received several lines of directed therapy. Points from the study as a whole: Motif-based clustering found tissue-specific repertoire signatures shared across patients, though few clones were shared. Some tissue clones might be persisting host cells; their alloreactivity or antigen specificity was not determined.

Germline assignment: CDR1 MNHEY and CDR2 SMNVEV (reference sequence). V was shortened by 2 bases and J by 0 bases, with 11 bases between the two germline ends. This CDR3 has 16 residues. The repertoire was sequenced with immunoSEQ multiplex PCR; TCRdb's copy has only in-frame clones and lacks some. The data hold around 40,000 clones, with roughly 92% observed a single time. A word on this clone: Its specificity is unknown.

The source material was blood, sampled before transplantation. The source is a woman aged 35 to 70 who later had graft-versus-host disease after an allogeneic stem cell transplant. The J gene is TRBJ2-1, the V gene TRBV27; no firm D call. This CDR3 is CASSLLAASSYNEQFF. The CDR3 nucleotides are TGTGCCAGCAGTTTACTCGCGGCTAGCTCCTACAATGAGCAGTTCTTC.